A selection of T cell receptor beta chains follows, all from one sample in a study of shared clonotypes between healthy human individuals. Sequenced by immunoSEQ multiplex PCR; TCRdb stores in-frame clones only, minus some. The table has about 820,000 clones, approximately 92% seen once. Sequenced material: naive CD8+ T cells sorted from blood. Receptors were obtained from a young man in good health. CDR3s include the opening cysteine and the closing phenylalanine or tryptophan. The order of the fields is V gene, J gene, CDR3 protein.

V: TRBV20-1; J: TRBJ2-2; CDR3: CSARVAGELFF
V: TRBV7-6; J: TRBJ2-2; CDR3: CASSLSLAGAGELFF
V: TRBV5-1; J: TRBJ2-2; CDR3: CASSDKGTGVAGELFF
V: TRBV11-2; J: TRBJ2-7; CDR3: CASSYGTSGPVYEQYF
V: TRBV6-5; J: TRBJ2-3; CDR3: CASSKQKSTDTQYF
V: TRBV7-8; J: TRBJ2-7; CDR3: CASSFRGGPSYEQYF
V: TRBV2; J: TRBJ2-1; CDR3: CASSEGSRTLTYNEQFF
V: TRBV14; J: TRBJ2-1; CDR3: CASGLLAGGDLSYNEQFF
V: TRBV10-3; J: TRBJ2-5; CDR3: CAISGPTGAQYF
V: TRBV5-8; J: TRBJ1-1; CDR3: CASSLFSVNTEAFF
V: TRBV5-4; J: TRBJ2-3; CDR3: CASSLGTGADTQYF
V: TRBV11-3; J: TRBJ2-1; CDR3: CASSSYPTSAGEQFF
V: TRBV6-6; J: TRBJ2-1; CDR3: CASSYRGDDEQFF
V: TRBV28; J: TRBJ2-1; CDR3: CASSFSGSSYNEQFF
V: TRBV4-3; J: TRBJ2-1; CDR3: CASSQEVLSSYNEQFF
V: TRBV6-6; J: TRBJ1-5; CDR3: CASTGGRQNSNQPQHF
V: TRBV7-9; J: TRBJ2-1; CDR3: CASSPGTANEQFF
V: TRBV18; J: TRBJ2-1; CDR3: CASSLSGNSYNEQFF
V: TRBV19; J: TRBJ1-5; CDR3: CASTLIGGNSNQPQHF
V: TRBV18; J: TRBJ2-7; CDR3: CASSPDYEQYF
V: TRBV27; J: TRBJ2-1; CDR3: CASHSGNEQFF
V: TRBV7-9; J: TRBJ2-1; CDR3: CASNRDEQFF